This paragraph reports one T cell receptor (beta chain). TCRdb's copy holds only in-frame clones and misses some; the assay was immunoSEQ multiplex PCR. The table lists around 13,000 clones, roughly 95% of them singletons. This entry is derived from a study of control samples from healthy donors and cancer patients. V was cut by 2 bases and J by 1 base, with 18 bases left in between. This CDR3 is built from 17 residues. Germline loops: CDR1 GTSNPN, CDR2 SVGIG (reference sequence). The TCR comes from a man between 70 and 80 years old with head and neck cancer. Sequenced input: PBMCs. The chain links TRBV30 to TRBJ2-1; TRBD1 is a possible D gene (6 bases). The DNA for the CDR3 is TGTGCCTGGAGTTCTCTCCAGGGGTTAGCTTCCTACAATGAGCAGTTCTTC. It yields the protein CAWSSLQGLASYNEQFF.